Listed below are T cell receptor beta chains from one sample, sequenced in a study of CD8+ T cells in alopecia areata. TCRdb's copy holds only in-frame clones and misses some; the assay was immunoSEQ multiplex PCR. The data hold 200,000 or so clones, with 58% observed a single time. This specimen consisted of CD4+ T cells sorted from blood, obtained at week 24, from a patient treated with tofacitinib. The receptors shown here come from a human donor with alopecia areata. Both conserved end residues are part of each CDR3. The D gene is left open where the match is weak. Expanded clones are given a class, and other clones once, few, many or no size at all.

j_call: TRBJ2-2
d_call: .
v_call: TRBV19
clone_size: .
cdr3_nt: TGTGCCAGTAGTATTATCCCCTACCACCGTGCCGGGGAGCTGTTTTTT
cdr3_aa: CASSIIPYHRAGELFF

j_call: TRBJ2-1
d_call: .
v_call: TRBV2
clone_size: .
cdr3_nt: TGTGCCAGCAGTGAAGGAGAGCTAGCGCGTGAGCAGTTCTTC
cdr3_aa: CASSEGELAREQFF

j_call: TRBJ2-5
d_call: TRBD1
v_call: TRBV30
clone_size: few
cdr3_nt: TGTGCCTGGGGACAGGGGGCAAGCGCAGAGACCCAGTACTTC
cdr3_aa: CAWGQGASAETQYF

j_call: TRBJ2-7
d_call: .
v_call: TRBV29-1
clone_size: .
cdr3_nt: TGCAGCGCCAGGGCAGGTTACGAGCAGTACTTC
cdr3_aa: CSARAGYEQYF

j_call: TRBJ2-5
d_call: TRBD1
v_call: TRBV30
clone_size: .
cdr3_nt: TGTGCCTGGAAGGGGGCTGAGACCCAGTACTTC
cdr3_aa: CAWKGAETQYF

j_call: TRBJ2-3
d_call: .
v_call: TRBV5-1
clone_size: .
cdr3_nt: TGCGCCAGCAGCTTGGTGGGGCTTTTAGATACGCAGTATTTT
cdr3_aa: CASSLVGLLDTQYF

j_call: TRBJ1-1
d_call: TRBD1
v_call: TRBV29-1
clone_size: .
cdr3_nt: TGCAGCGGCAACAGGGGAAGTCCTGAAGCTTTCTTT
cdr3_aa: CSGNRGSPEAFF

j_call: TRBJ2-1
d_call: .
v_call: TRBV28
clone_size: .
cdr3_nt: TGTGCCAGCAGCCAACCGAATGCTAATGAGCAGTTCTTC
cdr3_aa: CASSQPNANEQFF

j_call: TRBJ2-7
d_call: .
v_call: TRBV7-2
clone_size: few
cdr3_nt: TGTGCCAGCAGCTTAGCGAAGGGGCCCTACGAGCAGTACTTC
cdr3_aa: CASSLAKGPYEQYF

j_call: TRBJ1-1
d_call: .
v_call: TRBV7-8
clone_size: few
cdr3_nt: TGTGCCAGCAGCTTAGTGGGGGGGAACACTGAAGCTTTCTTT
cdr3_aa: CASSLVGGNTEAFF

j_call: TRBJ1-5
d_call: .
v_call: TRBV2
clone_size: .
cdr3_nt: TGTGCCAGCCAGACAGGAGGCAATCAGCCCCAGCATTTT
cdr3_aa: CASQTGGNQPQHF

j_call: TRBJ2-5
d_call: .
v_call: TRBV10-3
clone_size: .
cdr3_nt: TGTGCCATCAGTGAGTCTCTGGAGACCCAGTACTTC
cdr3_aa: CAISESLETQYF

j_call: TRBJ2-3
d_call: .
v_call: TRBV7-2
clone_size: .
cdr3_nt: TGTGCCAGCGGTCTTACAGATACGCAGTATTTT
cdr3_aa: CASGLTDTQYF

j_call: TRBJ2-3
d_call: TRBD2
v_call: TRBV5-1
clone_size: few
cdr3_nt: TGCGCCAGCAGCCTGGGACTAGCAAGGACCACAGATACGCAGTATTTT
cdr3_aa: CASSLGLARTTDTQYF

j_call: TRBJ2-2
d_call: .
v_call: TRBV30
clone_size: .
cdr3_nt: TGCGCCTGGAGGCTGGGACTCACCGGGGAGCTGTTTTTT
cdr3_aa: CAWRLGLTGELFF

j_call: TRBJ1-6
d_call: .
v_call: TRBV6-6
clone_size: few
cdr3_nt: TGTGCCAGCAGTTTCCAGAGGGGGTGGAATTCACCCCTCCACTTT
cdr3_aa: CASSFQRGWNSPLHF

j_call: TRBJ2-7
d_call: .
v_call: TRBV4-1
clone_size: few
cdr3_nt: TGCGCCAGCAGCCATAGGGGCGGCACCTACGAGCAGTACTTC
cdr3_aa: CASSHRGGTYEQYF

j_call: TRBJ2-1
d_call: TRBD2
v_call: TRBV11-2
clone_size: .
cdr3_nt: TGTGCCAGCAGCTTTCCGAGCGGGGGGAACAACAATGAGCAGTTCTTC
cdr3_aa: CASSFPSGGNNNEQFF

j_call: TRBJ2-7
d_call: .
v_call: TRBV6-5
clone_size: .
cdr3_nt: TGTGCCAGCAGTTACGGGGGGATTCAGTACTTC
cdr3_aa: CASSYGGIQYF

j_call: TRBJ1-2
d_call: TRBD1
v_call: TRBV18
clone_size: once
cdr3_nt: TGTGCCAGCTCACCACTCTCTACAGGGGCGTATGGCTACACCTTC
cdr3_aa: CASSPLSTGAYGYTF

j_call: TRBJ2-7
d_call: .
v_call: TRBV23-1
clone_size: .
cdr3_nt: TGCGCCAGCAGTCATTCGCGGGCCCCAAAGGACGAGCAGTACTTC
cdr3_aa: CASSHSRAPKDEQYF

j_call: TRBJ1-3
d_call: .
v_call: TRBV5-1
clone_size: .
cdr3_nt: TGCGCCAGCAGCTTGTCAGGGGCTGGAAACACCATATATTTT
cdr3_aa: CASSLSGAGNTIYF

j_call: TRBJ2-3
d_call: .
v_call: TRBV7-3
clone_size: .
cdr3_nt: TGTGCCAGCAGCTTAGCAGCCTTCACAGATACGCAGTATTTT
cdr3_aa: CASSLAAFTDTQYF

j_call: TRBJ2-1
d_call: .
v_call: TRBV5-6
clone_size: .
cdr3_nt: TGTGCCAGCAGAAAGGATGGTTTTGGATCCTACAATGAGCAGTTCTTC
cdr3_aa: CASRKDGFGSYNEQFF

j_call: TRBJ1-5
d_call: TRBD1
v_call: TRBV30
clone_size: .
cdr3_nt: TGTGCCTGGAGCCCAGGGACAGGGAGGGATCAGCCCCAGCATTTT
cdr3_aa: CAWSPGTGRDQPQHF

j_call: TRBJ2-1
d_call: TRBD2
v_call: TRBV29-1
clone_size: .
cdr3_nt: TGCAGCGTTTGGCTAGCGGCCTCCTACAATGAGCAGTTCTTC
cdr3_aa: CSVWLAASYNEQFF

j_call: TRBJ2-3
d_call: TRBD1
v_call: TRBV19
clone_size: few
cdr3_nt: TGTGCCAGTAGTGTCACAGGGGATAGCACAGATACGCAGTATTTT
cdr3_aa: CASSVTGDSTDTQYF

j_call: TRBJ2-7
d_call: .
v_call: TRBV9
clone_size: .
cdr3_nt: TGTGCCAGCAGCCCCAGCCTGGGACATCTTAACGACGAGCAGTACTTC
cdr3_aa: CASSPSLGHLNDEQYF

j_call: TRBJ1-2
d_call: TRBD1
v_call: TRBV6-6
clone_size: .
cdr3_nt: TGTGCCAGCAGTTACCAGGGGGCGATTGGCTACACCTTC
cdr3_aa: CASSYQGAIGYTF

j_call: TRBJ2-5
d_call: .
v_call: TRBV20-1
clone_size: .
cdr3_nt: TGCAGTGCCCTAAACAGAGGACCCCAGTACTTC
cdr3_aa: CSALNRGPQYF

j_call: TRBJ1-2
d_call: .
v_call: TRBV29-1
clone_size: .
cdr3_nt: TGCAGCGTGGGTGGAGGGGCCAACTATGGCTACACCTTC
cdr3_aa: CSVGGGANYGYTF

j_call: TRBJ2-5
d_call: TRBD1
v_call: TRBV4-1
clone_size: .
cdr3_nt: TGCGCCAGCAGCGGCGGACAGGGGCCACAAGAGACCCAGTACTTC
cdr3_aa: CASSGGQGPQETQYF

j_call: TRBJ2-3
d_call: .
v_call: TRBV27
clone_size: .
cdr3_nt: TGTGCCAGCAGTCCCCGTTCGGCGGGTGGCACAGATACGCAGTATTTT
cdr3_aa: CASSPRSAGGTDTQYF

j_call: TRBJ1-5
d_call: .
v_call: TRBV15
clone_size: few
cdr3_nt: TGTGCCACCAGCAGAGATGTGATGCAGCCCCAGCATTTT
cdr3_aa: CATSRDVMQPQHF

j_call: TRBJ2-7
d_call: TRBD2
v_call: TRBV7-2
clone_size: .
cdr3_nt: TGTGCCAGCAGCTTAGCTAGCGGGGGCCGAAGCTCCTACGAGCAGTACTTC
cdr3_aa: CASSLASGGRSSYEQYF

j_call: TRBJ1-2
d_call: TRBD1
v_call: TRBV30
clone_size: .
cdr3_nt: TGTGCCTGGAACCATAGGACAGGGGAGGACTATGGCTACACCTTC
cdr3_aa: CAWNHRTGEDYGYTF

j_call: TRBJ1-6
d_call: .
v_call: TRBV9
clone_size: .
cdr3_nt: TGTGCCAGCAGCATTCAGGGAGAGGGGTCACCCCTCCACTTT
cdr3_aa: CASSIQGEGSPLHF

j_call: TRBJ1-5
d_call: TRBD1
v_call: TRBV6-1
clone_size: .
cdr3_nt: TGTGCCAGATCGGGACAGTACGAGGGGCCCCAGCATTTT
cdr3_aa: CARSGQYEGPQHF

j_call: TRBJ1-2
d_call: TRBD1
v_call: TRBV29-1
clone_size: few
cdr3_nt: TGCAGCGTTGTAGGATCAGGGGGAAATAATAACTATGGCTACACCTTC
cdr3_aa: CSVVGSGGNNNYGYTF